This T cell receptor (beta chain) was profiled in a study of cytomegalovirus exposure and HLA in healthy donors. Study-level background: Inside one of the first data releases sat about 91 million unique TCRs taken from HLA-typed donors.

The CDR3 is 13 amino acids. With V trimmed by 6 bases and J by 7 bases, 8 bases remained unmatched. The V gene's germline CDR1 is SQVTM and CDR2 ANQGSEA. This PCR relied on a set of 60 Vbeta primers and 13 Jbeta primers. The repertoire was sequenced with immunoSEQ multiplex PCR; TCRdb's copy has only in-frame clones and lacks some. The profile shows around 170,000 clones, 82% of them singletons. The TCR originated in a woman aged 18-30 years in good health and CMV-seronegative. Source material: PBMCs. The chain recombines TRBV29-1 with TRBJ2-1, with 8 nucleotides matching TRBD1. In DNA form, the CDR3 reads TGCAGCGTCGACTGGACAGGGCAAAATGAGCAGTTCTTC. It is translated as CSVDWTGQNEQFF.